A single sample gave rise to the 27 T cell receptor beta chains below, sequenced in a study of shared clonotypes between healthy human individuals. The method was immunoSEQ multiplex PCR; TCRdb's version includes in-frame clones alone and lacks a portion of them. The table records some 580,000 clones, more than 95% of them present only once. CD45RO-negative, CCR7-selected cells formed the naive CD8 fraction, which excluded terminally differentiated effector memory CD45RA+ cells. Sample: naive CD8+ T cells sorted from blood. The receptors were gathered from a man aged 25-45 years in good health.

The rearrangement joins TRBV7-9 to TRBJ2-3; 14 bases align to TRBD2. Germline trimming cut 4 bases from V and 6 bases from J; bases unmatched to any gene: 6. The CDR3 runs 16 residues. Germline V gives CDR1 SEHNR, CDR2 FQNEAQ (reference sequence). The CDR3 DNA follows: TGTGCCAGCAGCTCGGGACTAGCGGGAGTAGGGGATACGCAGTATTTT. Its protein product is CASSSGLAGVGDTQYF.

The chain has TRBV9 and TRBJ2-7, with D perhaps TRBD1 (5 bases). Per germline, CDR1 SGDLS and CDR2 YYNGEE. The CDR3 length is 12 residues. V gave up 3 bases and J gave up 5 bases, with 9 bases separating them. CDR3 protein: CASSDTGHEQYF. CDR3 sequence (DNA): TGTGCCAGCAGCGATACAGGTCACGAGCAGTACTTC.

This chain uses TRBV11-3 with TRBJ2-1, with 10 positions matching TRBD1. Trimming took 5 bases from V and 3 from J; bases not matched to a gene: 4. From germline, CDR1 is SGHNT and CDR2 YENEEA. The CDR3 totals 15 residues. CDR3 protein: CASSNRDRGYNEQFF. The CDR3 nucleotides are TGTGCCAGCAGCAACAGGGACAGGGGCTACAATGAGCAGTTCTTC. Together with reference TRBV11-3 and TRBJ2-1, the CDR3 gives the full variable domain: EAGVVQSPRYKIIEKKQPVAFWCNPISGHNTLYWYLQNLGQGPELLIRYENEEAVDDSQLPKDRFSAERLKGVDSTLKIQPAELGDSAVYLCASSNRDRGYNEQFFGPGTRLTVL.

CDR3 amino acids: CASSGGTSGRDSYNEQFF. The CDR3 DNA follows: TGTGCCAGCAGCGGCGGGACTAGCGGGAGGGATTCCTACAATGAGCAGTTCTTC. V is TRBV5-6 and J is TRBJ2-1; TRBD2 aligns across 16 bases. Trimming cost V 4 bases and J 1 base; bases outside gene matches: 5. CDR3 length equals 18 residues. Germline-derived CDR1 and CDR2 are SGHDT and YYEEEE.

V usage is TRBV23-1 and J usage is TRBJ1-2; 7 positions match TRBD1. TRBV23-1 is identified as an open reading frame with a role that is uncertain. After removal of 2 bases from V and 8 bases from J, the junction contained 20 bases not matched to a gene. This CDR3 contains 18 residues. The CDR3 bases are TGCGCCAGCAGTCAACGGACAGGTGGGTTTCCATCTTTACAAGGCTACACCTTC. It specifies CASSQRTGGFPSLQGYTF.

This sequence joins TRBV4-2 and TRBJ2-7; D remains unclear. Germline lookup yields CDR1 LGHNA and CDR2 YNFKEQ. The CDR3 loop spans 15 amino acids. Trimming cost V 0 bases and J 4 bases, with 13 bases left between them. CDR3 DNA: TGTGCCAGCAGCCAAGAATATCCCATGCAATACGAGCAGTACTTC. This encodes CASSQEYPMQYEQYF.

The chain has TRBV11-2 and TRBJ2-1, with a tentative D call TRBD1 (6 bases). CDR3 length: 12 residues. V lost 5 bases, J lost 4 bases, and 6 bases lay in between. From germline, CDR1 is SGHAT and CDR2 FQNNGV. The CDR3 DNA follows: TGTGCCAGCAGCGGACAGTACAATGAGCAGTTCTTC. Amino acids: CASSGQYNEQFF.

This clone was picked up one time. CDR3 coding DNA: TGTGCCAGCAGCCGAAACAGACGCACAGATACGCAGTATTTT. This translates into CASSRNRRTDTQYF. The chain links TRBV14 to TRBJ2-3; D is uncertain. CDR3 length: 14 residues. Germline V gene lookup returns CDR1 SGHDN and CDR2 FVKESK. The V and J ends lost 4 bases and 1 base respectively, with 9 bases between them.

This clone showed up just once. CDR3 residues: CASSHSTDTQYF. The CDR3 DNA reads TGTGCCAGCAGCCACAGCACAGATACGCAGTATTTT. The chain has TRBV2 and TRBJ2-3, with D unclear. The germline V gene has CDR1 SNHLY and CDR2 FYNNEI. V was cut by 6 bases and J by 0 bases, with 4 bases left in between. The CDR3 spans 12 residues.

The genes are TRBV10-2 and TRBJ2-7; TRBD2 matches 10 bases. V shed 3 bases and J 4 bases; nucleotides not matched to a gene: 3. The CDR3 is 14 amino acids. Germline CDR1 reads WSHSY; CDR2 reads SAAADI. The CDR3, as DNA: TGCGCCAGCAGTGAACCAGCGGGAGGGTACGAGCAGTACTTC. Amino acid sequence: CASSEPAGGYEQYF.

The rearrangement joins TRBV10-2 to TRBJ2-4; possible D gene TRBD1, 6 bases. The CDR3 spans 17 residues. Deletions cut 2 bases from V and 8 bases from J, with 22 bases between. Germline V gene sequence: CDR1 WSHSY, CDR2 SAAADI. The CDR3: CASSEDLRTEGWDIQYF. CDR3 nucleotide sequence: TGCGCCAGCAGTGAGGATCTAAGGACAGAAGGCTGGGACATTCAGTACTTC.

The genes are TRBV6-5 and TRBJ1-5, with 7 bases matching TRBD1. The CDR3 has 15 amino acids. CDR1 is MNHEY and CDR2 is SVGAGI in the germline V gene. V shed 5 bases, J shed 6 bases, and the junction held 10 bases outside the gene matches. CDR3 nucleotides: TGTGCCAGCAGTAACCGACAGGGTGGGGGTCAGCCCCAGCATTTT. Translated: CASSNRQGGGQPQHF.

The rearrangement links TRBV13 to TRBJ2-1; possible D gene TRBD1, 6 bases. Trimming removed 5 bases at V and 10 bases at J, with 15 bases between. The germline V gene has CDR1 PRHDT and CDR2 FYEKMQ (reference sequence). The CDR3 extends over 13 amino acids. The CDR3 loop reads CASSIVRGKEQFF. The CDR3 coding sequence is TGTGCCAGCAGCATCGTCAGGGGTAAGGAGCAGTTCTTC.

The rearrangement links TRBV12-5 to TRBJ2-3; 8 positions match TRBD1. V lost 5 bases to trimming and J lost 3 bases; unmatched junction nucleotides: 4. The CDR3 extends over 14 amino acids. CDR1 and CDR2 (germline): LGHNT, FRNRAP. Here the CDR3 reads CASGLGQGTDTQYF. The DNA of the CDR3 is TGTGCTAGTGGTCTAGGACAGGGAACAGATACGCAGTATTTT. The variable domain in full, completed from reference TRBV12-5 and TRBJ2-3, reads DARVTQTPRHKVTEMGQEVTMRCQPILGHNTVFWYRQTMMQGLELLAYFRNRAPLDDSGMPKDRFSAEMPDATLATLKIQPSEPRDSAVYFCASGLGQGTDTQYFGPGTRLTVL.

J is TRBJ2-1 and V is TRBV29-1; a possible D gene is TRBD2 (6 bases). This CDR3 is 13 amino acids long. Germline V gene lookup returns CDR1 SQVTM and CDR2 ANQGSEA. The V end lost 3 bases, the J end lost 3 bases, and 9 bases lay between the germline ends. The CDR3 DNA reads as TGCAGCGTTGAGGAGGGGCTCTACAATGAGCAGTTCTTC. The encoded protein is CSVEEGLYNEQFF.

The chain employs TRBV11-3 and TRBJ2-3; unclear D gene. The CDR3 runs to 18 residues. V shed 5 bases and J shed 2 bases, with 23 bases lying between them. The germline V gene encodes CDR1 SGHNT and CDR2 YENEEA. CDR3 coding DNA: TGTGCCAGCAGCCTCCGGACCGCGGCGGACCCTTACACAGATACGCAGTATTTT. Amino acid sequence: CASSLRTAADPYTDTQYF.

The CDR3 spells CASSQARDSRPSTDTQYF. The CDR3 DNA reads as TGCGCCAGCAGCCAAGCCCGGGACTCCCGTCCTAGCACAGATACGCAGTATTTT. The rearrangement links TRBV4-1 to TRBJ2-3; TRBD2 might be the D (6 bases). Trimming took 1 base from V and 0 from J, leaving 17 bases between them. Germline V gives CDR1 MGHRA, CDR2 YSYEKL. The CDR3 is 18 amino acids.

The genes are TRBV27 and TRBJ2-2, with D maybe TRBD1 (6 bases). Trimming took off 3 bases at V and 4 bases at J, with 9 bases between the two ends. This CDR3 comprises 14 residues. The germline V gene has CDR1 MNHEY and CDR2 SMNVEV (reference sequence). CDR3 sequence (DNA): TGTGCCAGCAGTTTTGCCAGGGGCACCGGGGAGCTGTTTTTT. Encoded protein: CASSFARGTGELFF.

Here the CDR3 reads CARSKTGPYGYTF. Written as DNA, the CDR3 is TGTGCCAGAAGCAAGACAGGGCCCTATGGCTACACCTTC. The V call is TRBV5-3, the J call TRBJ1-2, with 7 bases identical to TRBD1. TRBV5-3 is reported as an ORF; its role is uncertain. The V gene end was trimmed by 4 bases and the J gene end by 4 bases; junction bases not matched to a gene: 4. This CDR3 spans 13 amino acids.

J is TRBJ2-3 and V is TRBV11-2, with 10 bases matching TRBD2. The CDR3 runs to 16 residues. Germline CDR1 SGHAT, CDR2 FQNNGV. The junction had 1 base not matched to a gene; V was cut back by 0 bases and J by 1 base. The DNA for the CDR3 is TGTGCCAGCAGCTTAGAAGCGGGAGGGGGCACAGATACGCAGTATTTT. This translates into CASSLEAGGGTDTQYF.

A note on this clone: Other DNA sequences from this sample encode an identical CDR3 as well. The chain carries TRBV29-1 and TRBJ2-7; 10 positions match TRBD1. The CDR3 has 14 residues. The V segment lost 3 bases and the J segment 2 bases; nucleotides outside the gene matches: 4. Germline V gene lookup returns CDR1 SQVTM and CDR2 ANQGSEA. The CDR3 DNA sequence: TGCAGCGTTGAGGGGACAGGGGAGACCTACGAGCAGTACTTC. Amino acid sequence: CSVEGTGETYEQYF.

The chain is built from TRBV19 and TRBJ2-1, with 8 bases matching TRBD1. The CDR3 has 16 residues. Per germline, CDR1 LNHDA and CDR2 SQIVND (reference sequence). V was clipped by 1 base and J by 2 bases; unmatched bases: 4. Written as DNA, the CDR3 is TGTGCCAGTAGTATAGGACAGGGGATCACCTACAATGAGCAGTTCTTC. It is translated as CASSIGQGITYNEQFF. Together with reference TRBV19 and TRBJ2-1, the CDR3 gives the full variable domain: DGGITQSPKYLFRKEGQNVTLSCEQNLNHDAMYWYRQDPGQGLRLIYYSQIVNDFQKGDIAEGYSVSREKKESFPLTVTSAQKNPTAFYLCASSIGQGITYNEQFFGPGTRLTVL.

The V gene is TRBV5-1, the J gene TRBJ1-1, with TRBD1 matching 9 bases. The trim removed 3 bases at V and 1 base at J, leaving 4 bases unmatched. CDR1 is SGHRS, CDR2 YFSETQ, per germline. The CDR3 runs 15 residues. The CDR3 DNA reads TGCGCCAGCAGCTCCCGGACAGGGGAGAACACTGAAGCTTTCTTT. Its protein is CASSSRTGENTEAFF.

The V call is TRBV10-3, the J call TRBJ2-7, with D perhaps being TRBD1 or TRBD2 (5 bases each). Germline assignment: CDR1 ENHRY and CDR2 SYGVKD. Trimming cost V 1 base and J 3 bases, with 22 bases left between them. CDR3 length: 18 amino acids. The CDR3 sequence: CAISEFGGGQGEYYEQYF. CDR3 in DNA: TGTGCCATCAGTGAGTTTGGGGGTGGGCAGGGAGAGTACTACGAGCAGTACTTC.

The chain recombines TRBV7-9 with TRBJ2-1; 9 positions agree with TRBD1. V was pared by 2 bases and J by 5 bases, with 7 bases of the junction left unmatched. This CDR3 has 16 amino acids. From germline, CDR1 is SEHNR and CDR2 FQNEAQ (reference sequence). The CDR3 spells CASSLLGQGINNEQFF. As DNA, the CDR3 is TGTGCCAGCAGCTTACTCGGACAGGGGATTAACAATGAGCAGTTCTTC.

The gene calls are TRBV7-9 and TRBJ2-7; either TRBD1 or TRBD2 may supply D (5 bases each). The CDR3 is 14 amino acids. Trimming pared 4 bases from V and 4 bases from J, leaving 14 bases between. Germline CDR1 is SEHNR and CDR2 is FQNEAQ (reference sequence). CDR3 nucleotide sequence: TGTGCCAGCAGCTGGGACCCCCGGGGATACGAGCAGTACTTC. Protein product: CASSWDPRGYEQYF.

This chain uses TRBV28 with TRBJ2-7; 9 bases match TRBD2. Germline V lookup: CDR1 MDHEN, CDR2 SYDVKM. The V gene end was trimmed by 7 bases and the J gene end by 0 bases; junction bases not matched to a gene: 4. CDR3 length equals 14 residues. This CDR3 is CASTPLAGSYEQYF. CDR3 nucleotide sequence: TGTGCCAGCACCCCACTAGCGGGCTCCTACGAGCAGTACTTC.